This T cell receptor (beta chain) was documented in a study of control samples from healthy donors and cancer patients. The protocol was immunoSEQ multiplex PCR, while the TCRdb copy is restricted to in-frame clones and leaves out a portion. The sample has hundreds of thousands of clones, about 93% seen once. The CDR3 loop spans 15 amino acids. In germline, CDR1 is MNHEY, CDR2 SMNVEV (reference sequence). The trim removed 5 bases at V and 1 base at J, leaving 6 bases unmatched. The V call is TRBV27, the J call TRBJ2-7; 9 nucleotides line up with TRBD1. Sequencing input: PBMCs. The receptor comes from a man aged 35 to 55 with head and neck cancer. CDR3 residues: CASSLQGALSYEQYF. Here the CDR3 DNA reads TGTGCCAGCAGTCTACAGGGGGCCCTGTCCTACGAGCAGTACTTC.